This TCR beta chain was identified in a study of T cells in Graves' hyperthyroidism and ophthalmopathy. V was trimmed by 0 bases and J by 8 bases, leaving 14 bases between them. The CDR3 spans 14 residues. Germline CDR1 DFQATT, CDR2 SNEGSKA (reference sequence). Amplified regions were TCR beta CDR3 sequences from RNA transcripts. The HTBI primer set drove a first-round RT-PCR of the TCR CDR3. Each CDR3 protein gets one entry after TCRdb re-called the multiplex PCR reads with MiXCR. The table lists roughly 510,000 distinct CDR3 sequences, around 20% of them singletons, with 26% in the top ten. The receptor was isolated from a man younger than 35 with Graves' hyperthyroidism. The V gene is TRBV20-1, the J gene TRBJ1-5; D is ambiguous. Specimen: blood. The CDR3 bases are TGCAGTGCTAGAGATCCGACACCGTGGGAGCCCCAGCATTTT. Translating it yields CSARDPTPWEPQHF.